The 24 T cell receptor beta chains below all came from one sample that was sequenced in a study of shared clonotypes between healthy human individuals. TCRdb keeps only in-frame clones here, not all; method: immunoSEQ multiplex PCR. The sample includes under 350,000 clones, roughly 91% of them seen just once. The sample comprised memory CD8+ T cells sorted from blood. Indicated subset: CD45RO+ cells pooled with CCR7-negative TemRA cells. These receptors were collected from a man between 18 and 29 years old in good health.

V usage is TRBV27 and J usage is TRBJ1-2; D call uncertain. Trimming left V 0 bases short and J 3 bases short, with 8 bases between. Germline assignment: CDR1 MNHEY and CDR2 SMNVEV (reference sequence). The CDR3 loop spans 14 amino acids. CDR3 protein: CASSLSGGYYGYTF. CDR3 DNA: TGTGCCAGCAGTTTATCGGGAGGTTACTATGGCTACACCTTC.

This chain uses TRBV27 with TRBJ1-1; D ambiguous. With 7 bases removed from V and 3 bases from J, the gap between germline ends came to 12 bases. The CDR3 is 13 amino acids. CDR1 is MNHEY and CDR2 is SMNVEV in the germline V gene (reference sequence). In DNA form, the CDR3 reads TGTGCCAGCACGGCGGATGGGGACACTGAAGCTTTCTTT. It yields the protein CASTADGDTEAFF.

The rearrangement joins TRBV5-4 to TRBJ2-7, with TRBD1 matching over 7 bases. Germline assignment: CDR1 SGHNT and CDR2 YYREEE (reference sequence). The CDR3 is 13 amino acids. V lost 2 bases to trimming and J lost 7 bases; unmatched junction nucleotides: 6. The CDR3 sequence: CASSFKGAEEQYF. The CDR3 nucleotides are TGTGCCAGCAGCTTTAAGGGGGCGGAAGAGCAGTACTTC.

Notes on this clone: Other DNA variants within this sample encode the same CDR3. The chain uses TRBV27 and TRBJ2-3; D uncertain. Germline V gene data show CDR1 as MNHEY and CDR2 as SMNVEV (reference sequence). Trimming removed 0 bases at V and 3 bases at J, with 4 bases between. This CDR3 region has 13 residues. The chain's CDR3 is CASSLSGTDTQYF. CDR3 sequence (DNA): TGTGCCAGCAGTTTATCAGGGACAGATACGCAGTATTTT.

This chain links TRBV27 with TRBJ1-2; the D is unclear. Germline-derived CDR1 and CDR2 are MNHEY and SMNVEV (reference sequence). Trimming took off 6 bases at V and 4 bases at J, with 12 bases between the two ends. The CDR3 sequence is 13 residues long. The CDR3 coding sequence is TGTGCCAGCAGCCGCCGGGGAACCTATGGCTACACCTTC. It translates to CASSRRGTYGYTF.

This clone was observed once. The chain has TRBV30 and TRBJ2-3; D remains unclear. The CDR3 has 14 residues. The germline V and J ends were trimmed by 7 bases and 4 bases, with 18 bases remaining between them. The germline gives CDR1 GTSNPN, CDR2 SVGIG (reference sequence). CDR3 sequence: CASWWQSRPDTQYF. The CDR3 DNA sequence: TGTGCCTCCTGGTGGCAGAGCAGGCCAGATACGCAGTATTTT.

The chain employs TRBV7-9 and TRBJ1-2; D unclear. V lost 1 base and J 3 bases, leaving 12 bases between the germline ends. Germline values: CDR1 SEHNR, CDR2 FQNEAQ (reference sequence). The CDR3 runs 15 residues. CDR3 nucleotide sequence: TGTGCCAGCAGCTTAGGTTTAGTGGGATACTATGGCTACACCTTC. This gives the protein CASSLGLVGYYGYTF.

J is TRBJ1-3 and V is TRBV19; TRBD1 aligns across 11 bases. Germline-derived CDR1 and CDR2 are LNHDA and SQIVND (reference sequence). Trimming at V came to 2 bases and at J to 0 bases, leaving 3 bases not matched to a gene. This CDR3 has 17 residues. CDR3 DNA: TGTGCCAGTAGTATATCCGGGACAGGGGGCTCTGGAAACACCATATATTTT. This translates into CASSISGTGGSGNTIYF.

As to this clone: It may be a read error: a sequence one base away is much more abundant. In the same sample, other DNA sequences code for this CDR3. The chain has TRBV11-2 and TRBJ2-7; no firm D call. CDR1 is SGHAT, CDR2 FQNNGV, per germline. V was cut by 0 bases and J by 4 bases, with 4 bases left in between. The CDR3 contains 12 residues. This chain's CDR3 is CASSLEAYEQYF. CDR3 in DNA: TGTGCCAGCAGCTTAGAGGCTTACGAGCAGTACTTC.

J is TRBJ2-2 and V is TRBV6-5; no clear D. Looked up from germline, CDR1 is MNHEY and CDR2 is SVGAGI. V lost 2 bases and J 6 bases, leaving 7 bases between the germline ends. The length of the CDR3 is 13 residues. CDR3 nucleotides: TGTGCCAGCAGTTACCCCGAGGCCGGGGAGCTGTTTTTT. Protein: CASSYPEAGELFF.

The chain links TRBV10-2 to TRBJ2-3; 7 nucleotides align to TRBD2. This CDR3 comprises 14 residues. Germline loops: CDR1 WSHSY, CDR2 SAAADI. The junction had 8 bases not matched to a gene; V was cut back by 9 bases and J by 2 bases. The CDR3 nucleotides are TGCGCCAGTATGGCTAGCGGAATCACAGATACGCAGTATTTT. It specifies CASMASGITDTQYF.

This chain links TRBV6-5 with TRBJ2-2; tentatively, D is TRBD1 (5 bases). V was pared by 6 bases and J by 3 bases, with 14 bases between. The CDR3 length is 15 residues. CDR1 and CDR2 (germline): MNHEY, SVGAGI. The CDR3 coding sequence is TGTGCCAGCAGAACGACAGATGGGGACACCGGGGAGCTGTTTTTT. Encoded protein: CASRTTDGDTGELFF.

This chain uses TRBV4-1 with TRBJ2-7; no firm D call. CDR3 length: 14 residues. The germline V and J ends were trimmed by 1 base and 2 bases, with 9 bases remaining between them. Per germline, CDR1 MGHRA and CDR2 YSYEKL. The CDR3 sequence is CASSQVLPPYEQYF. CDR3 sequence (DNA): TGCGCCAGCAGCCAAGTTCTCCCGCCCTACGAGCAGTACTTC.

This rearrangement joins TRBV7-9 to TRBJ2-1; TRBD2 matches 8 bases. Per germline, CDR1 SEHNR and CDR2 FQNEAQ (reference sequence). This CDR3 comprises 15 residues. The V gene end was trimmed by 5 bases and the J gene end by 5 bases; junction bases not matched to a gene: 8. CDR3 sequence reads: CASSPPGGRDNEQFF. The CDR3 region has the DNA TGTGCCAGCAGCCCCCCGGGGGGGCGGGACAATGAGCAGTTCTTC. Complete variable domain (other parts from reference TRBV7-9 and TRBJ2-1): DTGVSQNPRHKITKRGQNVTFRCDPISEHNRLYWYRQTLGQGPEFLTYFQNEAQLEKSRLLSDRFSAERPKGSFSTLEIQRTEQGDSAMYLCASSPPGGRDNEQFFGPGTRLTVL.

J is TRBJ2-7 and V is TRBV18; D is perhaps TRBD2 (5 bases). CDR3 size: 14 residues. Trimming pared 5 bases from V and 0 bases from J, leaving 11 bases between. Germline values: CDR1 KGHSH, CDR2 LQKENI. In DNA, the CDR3 is TGTGCCAGCTCAGCAGCGGAGCACTCCTACGAGCAGTACTTC. As protein: CASSAAEHSYEQYF.

This sequence joins TRBV6-1 and TRBJ2-7, with a tentative D call TRBD1 (6 bases). Looked up from germline, CDR1 is MNHNS and CDR2 is SASEGT. The length of the CDR3 is 15 residues. Deletions cut 3 bases from V and 4 bases from J, with 16 bases between. The CDR3 region is CASSDGDTLSYEQYF. CDR3 DNA: TGTGCCAGCAGTGACGGGGACACCCTCAGTTACGAGCAGTACTTC.

This clone was counted only a few times. The chain carries TRBV4-1 and TRBJ2-7, with D perhaps TRBD1 (6 bases). Germline V CDR1 and CDR2: MGHRA, YSYEKL. V was pared by 9 bases and J by 4 bases, with 19 bases between. The CDR3 has 14 amino acids. The CDR3 loop is CASSQQGQGYEQYF. CDR3 bases: TGCGCCAGTTCCCAGCAGGGCCAGGGGTACGAGCAGTACTTC.

J is TRBJ1-2 and V is TRBV5-1; D gene ambiguous. The CDR3 has 18 residues. V lost 3 bases and J 4 bases, leaving 25 bases between the germline ends. CDR1 and CDR2 from the germline V gene are SGHRS and YFSETQ. CDR3 sequence reads: CASSSDSYWAQSGYGYTF. The CDR3 DNA sequence: TGCGCCAGCAGCTCCGACTCATATTGGGCCCAGTCGGGCTATGGCTACACCTTC.

This sequence joins TRBV5-6 and TRBJ2-3; a weak D match, TRBD2 (5 bases). Per the germline V gene, CDR1 is SGHDT and CDR2 is YYEEEE. The CDR3 spans 17 residues. With 1 base removed from V and 2 bases from J, the gap between germline ends came to 17 bases. The CDR3, as DNA: TGTGCCAGCAGCTTGAAGCGGAGCGGAACTCTCACAGATACGCAGTATTTT. It translates to CASSLKRSGTLTDTQYF.

The chain combines TRBV4-1 with TRBJ1-1, with D perhaps TRBD1 (6 bases). V was pared by 1 base and J by 1 base, with 13 bases between. CDR1 MGHRA and CDR2 YSYEKL come from the germline V gene. The CDR3 spans 16 residues. The CDR3 sequence: CASSQASRGWNTEAFF. Written as DNA, the CDR3 is TGCGCCAGCAGCCAAGCCAGCAGGGGCTGGAACACTGAAGCTTTCTTT.

V is TRBV27 and J is TRBJ2-7; D may be TRBD1 (6 bases). The germline V gene encodes CDR1 MNHEY and CDR2 SMNVEV (reference sequence). The V end was cut by 2 bases, the J end by 0 bases, with 20 bases between. The CDR3 is 18 residues long. CDR3 in amino acids: CASSLSAPTGFGSYEQYF. CDR3 in DNA: TGTGCCAGCAGTTTAAGCGCCCCCACAGGGTTTGGCTCCTACGAGCAGTACTTC.

V and J are TRBV6-7 and TRBJ2-7; D remains unclear. TRBV6-7 carries the ORF label, with uncertain function. Trimming cost V 1 base and J 3 bases, with 16 bases left between them. This CDR3 is 16 amino acids long. Here the CDR3 DNA reads TGTGCCAGCAGTTACTTACTCGACGACCTTCTCTACGAGCAGTACTTC. This sequence encodes CASSYLLDDLLYEQYF.

The rearrangement joins TRBV6-5 to TRBJ1-5; a possible D gene is TRBD1 (5 bases). From germline, CDR1 is MNHEY and CDR2 SVGAGI. This CDR3 is built from 14 residues. The V and J ends lost 0 bases and 7 bases respectively, with 10 bases between them. The CDR3 protein is CASSYSVEGQPQHF. The CDR3 DNA sequence: TGTGCCAGCAGTTACTCCGTTGAGGGGCAGCCCCAGCATTTT.

This clone has a handful of counts. This rearrangement joins TRBV10-1 to TRBJ2-2; TRBD1 aligns across 10 bases. Germline V gene lookup returns CDR1 WNHNN and CDR2 SYGVQD (reference sequence). V gave up 6 bases and J gave up 8 bases; unmatched junction bases: 6. CDR3 length: 14 amino acids. CDR3 nucleotides: TGCGCCAGCAGCAGACAGGGGGCTAGAGGGGAGCTGTTTTTT. As protein: CASSRQGARGELFF.